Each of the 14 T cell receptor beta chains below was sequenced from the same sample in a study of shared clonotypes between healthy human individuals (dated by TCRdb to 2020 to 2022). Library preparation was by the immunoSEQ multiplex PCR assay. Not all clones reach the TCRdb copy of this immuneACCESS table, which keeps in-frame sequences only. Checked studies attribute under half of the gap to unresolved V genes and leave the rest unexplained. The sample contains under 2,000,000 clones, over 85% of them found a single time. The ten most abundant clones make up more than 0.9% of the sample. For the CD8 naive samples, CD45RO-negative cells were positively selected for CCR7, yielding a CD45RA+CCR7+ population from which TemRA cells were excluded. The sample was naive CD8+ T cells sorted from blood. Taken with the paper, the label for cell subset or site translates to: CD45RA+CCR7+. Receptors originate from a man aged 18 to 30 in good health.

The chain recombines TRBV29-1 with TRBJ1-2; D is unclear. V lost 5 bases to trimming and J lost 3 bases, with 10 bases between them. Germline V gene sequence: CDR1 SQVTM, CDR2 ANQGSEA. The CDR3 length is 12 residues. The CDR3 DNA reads TGCAGCGTTAAAGCCGAGCACTATGGCTACACCTTC. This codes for CSVKAEHYGYTF. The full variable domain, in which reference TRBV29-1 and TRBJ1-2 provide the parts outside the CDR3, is SAVISQKPSRDICQRGTSLTIQCQVDSQVTMMFWYRQQPGQSLTLIATANQGSEATYESGFVIDKFPISRPNLTFSTLTVSNMSPEDSSIYLCSVKAEHYGYTFGSGTRLTVV.

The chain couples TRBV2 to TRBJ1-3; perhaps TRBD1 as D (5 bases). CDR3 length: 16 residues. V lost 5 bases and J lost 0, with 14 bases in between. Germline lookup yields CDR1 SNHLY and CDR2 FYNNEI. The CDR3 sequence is CASSNGTEGSGNTIYF. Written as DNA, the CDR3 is TGTGCCAGCAGTAACGGGACGGAAGGCTCTGGAAACACCATATATTTT. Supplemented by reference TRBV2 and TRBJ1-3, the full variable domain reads EPEVTQTPSHQVTQMGQEVILRCVPISNHLYFYWYRQILGQKVEFLVSFYNNEISEKSEIFDDQFSVERPDGSNFTLKIRSTKLEDSAMYFCASSNGTEGSGNTIYFGEGSWLTVV.

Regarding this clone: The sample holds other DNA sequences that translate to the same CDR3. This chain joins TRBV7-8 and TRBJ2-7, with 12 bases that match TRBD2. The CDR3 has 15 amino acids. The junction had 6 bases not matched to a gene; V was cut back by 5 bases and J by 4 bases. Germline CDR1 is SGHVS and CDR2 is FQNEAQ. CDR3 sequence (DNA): TGTGCCAGCAGCCTGAGACTAGCGGGAGATTACGAGCAGTACTTC. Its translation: CASSLRLAGDYEQYF.

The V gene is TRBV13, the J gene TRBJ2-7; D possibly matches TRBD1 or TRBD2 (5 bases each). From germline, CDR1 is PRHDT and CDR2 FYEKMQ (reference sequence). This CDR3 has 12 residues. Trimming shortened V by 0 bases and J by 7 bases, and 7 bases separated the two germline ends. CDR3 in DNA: TGTGCCAGCAGCTTAGGAGAGGGGGAGCAGTACTTC. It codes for CASSLGEGEQYF.

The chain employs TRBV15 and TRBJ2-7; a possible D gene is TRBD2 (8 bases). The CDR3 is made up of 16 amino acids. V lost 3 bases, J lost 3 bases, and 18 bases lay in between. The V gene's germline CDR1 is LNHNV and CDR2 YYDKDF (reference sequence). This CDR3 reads CATSSNGQAGGYEQYF. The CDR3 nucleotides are TGTGCCACCAGCAGTAACGGACAGGCGGGGGGCTACGAGCAGTACTTC.

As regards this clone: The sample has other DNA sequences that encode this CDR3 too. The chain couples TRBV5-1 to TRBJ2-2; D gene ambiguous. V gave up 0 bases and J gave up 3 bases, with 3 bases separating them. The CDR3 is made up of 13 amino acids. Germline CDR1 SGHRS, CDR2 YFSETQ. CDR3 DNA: TGCGCCAGCAGCTTGGGTGACACCGGGGAGCTGTTTTTT. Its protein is CASSLGDTGELFF. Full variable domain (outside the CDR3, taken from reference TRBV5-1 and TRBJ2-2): KAGVTQTPRYLIKTRGQQVTLSCSPISGHRSVSWYQQTPGQGLQFLFEYFSETQRNKGNFPGRFSGRQFSNSRSEMNVSTLELGDSALYLCASSLGDTGELFFGEGSRLTVL.

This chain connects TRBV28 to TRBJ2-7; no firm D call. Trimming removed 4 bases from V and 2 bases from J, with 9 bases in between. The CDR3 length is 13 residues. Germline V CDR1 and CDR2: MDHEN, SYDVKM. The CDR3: CASSYRAAYEQYF. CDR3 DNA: TGTGCCAGCAGTTATAGGGCGGCCTACGAGCAGTACTTC.

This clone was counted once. CDR3 residues: CASSRRRGGVYEQYF. CDR3 DNA sequence: TGTGCCAGCAGCCGCCGCCGCGGGGGGGTTTACGAGCAGTACTTC. The chain uses TRBV5-8 and TRBJ2-7, with 9 bases fitting TRBD2. This CDR3 spans 15 amino acids. The germline V gene encodes CDR1 SGHTS and CDR2 YDEGEE. Trimming took 4 bases from V and 4 from J; bases not matched to a gene: 9.

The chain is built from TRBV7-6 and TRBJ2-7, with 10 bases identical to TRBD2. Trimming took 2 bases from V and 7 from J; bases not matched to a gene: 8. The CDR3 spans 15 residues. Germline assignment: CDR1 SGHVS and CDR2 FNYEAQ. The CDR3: CASSLSPSGSEEQYF. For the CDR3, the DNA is TGTGCCAGCAGCTTATCTCCTAGCGGGAGTGAAGAGCAGTACTTC.

The CDR3 DNA is TGTGCCAGCAGTACGAAGAACACTGAAGCTTTCTTT. This codes for CASSTKNTEAFF. The rearrangement links TRBV5-4 to TRBJ1-1, with D unclear. The CDR3 runs 12 residues. V lost 5 bases to trimming and J lost 1 base, with 6 bases between them. The V gene's germline CDR1 is SGHNT and CDR2 YYREEE (reference sequence).

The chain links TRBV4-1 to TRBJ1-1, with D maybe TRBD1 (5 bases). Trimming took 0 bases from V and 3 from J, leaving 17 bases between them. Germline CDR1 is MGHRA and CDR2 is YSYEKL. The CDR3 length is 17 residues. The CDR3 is CASSQDRQGPGDTEAFF. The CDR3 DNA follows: TGCGCCAGCAGCCAAGATCGGCAGGGCCCCGGGGACACTGAAGCTTTCTTT.

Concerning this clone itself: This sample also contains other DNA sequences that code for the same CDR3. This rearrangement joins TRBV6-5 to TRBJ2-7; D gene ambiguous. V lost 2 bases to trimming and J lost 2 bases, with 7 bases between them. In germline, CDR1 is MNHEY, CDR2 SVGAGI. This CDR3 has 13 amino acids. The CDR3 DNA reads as TGTGCCAGCAGTTACGGCACTACCTACGAGCAGTACTTC. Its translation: CASSYGTTYEQYF.

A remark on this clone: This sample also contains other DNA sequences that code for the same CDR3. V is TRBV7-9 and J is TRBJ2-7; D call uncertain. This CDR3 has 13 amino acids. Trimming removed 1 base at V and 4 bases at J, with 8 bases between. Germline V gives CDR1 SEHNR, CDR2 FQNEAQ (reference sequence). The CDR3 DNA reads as TGTGCCAGCAGCTTAGGCCCCGGATACGAGCAGTACTTC. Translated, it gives CASSLGPGYEQYF.

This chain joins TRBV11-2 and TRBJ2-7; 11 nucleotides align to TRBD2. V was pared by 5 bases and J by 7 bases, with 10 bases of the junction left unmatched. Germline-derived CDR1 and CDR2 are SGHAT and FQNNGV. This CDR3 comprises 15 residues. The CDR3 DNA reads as TGTGCCAGCAGCCTGAGACTAGCGGGATCGCGGGAGCAGTACTTC. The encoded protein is CASSLRLAGSREQYF.